Listed here are 27 T cell receptor beta chains from one sample, sequenced in a study of shared clonotypes between healthy human individuals. Profiling relied on immunoSEQ multiplex PCR, and the TCRdb table lists in-frame clones only, not all of them. Of about 1 million clones in the sample, about 74% were seen once. Sequencing used memory CD4+ T cells sorted from blood. This sample's subset: CD45RA-negative fraction. These receptors were collected from a man younger than 30 in good health.

In regard to this clone: The junction and the germline gene differ at one end; a read error may be behind it. This specimen includes other DNA sequences encoding the same CDR3. V and J are TRBV7-7 and TRBJ2-3, with D maybe TRBD2 (5 bases). Germline CDR1 SSHAT, CDR2 FNYEAQ (reference sequence). There are 12 residues in the CDR3. CDR3 DNA: TGTGCTAGCAGCCCGGGGACAGATACGCAGTATTTT. It yields the protein CASSPGTDTQYF.

This clone was recorded once. This chain connects TRBV7-2 to TRBJ2-5; D unresolved. V was cut by 5 bases and J by 3 bases, with 19 bases left in between. From germline, CDR1 is SGHTA and CDR2 FQGNSA. The length of the CDR3 is 16 residues. The DNA for the CDR3 is TGTGCCAGCAGCCCCATACTAAACGTCCGGAAAGAGACCCAGTACTTC. It encodes CASSPILNVRKETQYF.

This clone was recorded only once. Different DNA sequences within this sample yield the same CDR3. The chain couples TRBV6-5 to TRBJ1-3; D gene uncertain. CDR1 is MNHEY and CDR2 is SVGAGI in the germline V gene. V lost 0 bases, J lost 0 bases, and 6 bases lay in between. The CDR3 consists of 15 residues. CDR3: CASSYSGGSGNTIYF. Here the CDR3 DNA reads TGTGCCAGCAGTTACTCGGGCGGCTCTGGAAACACCATATATTTT.

The chain employs TRBV7-2 and TRBJ2-1, with 12 positions matching TRBD2. The V gene end was trimmed by 4 bases and the J gene end by 0 bases; junction bases not matched to a gene: 10. CDR1 and CDR2 (germline): SGHTA, FQGNSA. The CDR3 loop spans 19 amino acids. DNA for the CDR3: TGTGCCAGCAGCTCACCGGGACTAGCGGGCGCCGGCTCCTACAATGAGCAGTTCTTC. It codes for CASSSPGLAGAGSYNEQFF.

CDR3 nucleotides: TGCGCCAGCAGCATGGGGAACACAGATACGCAGTATTTT. It codes for CASSMGNTDTQYF. The chain is built from TRBV5-1 and TRBJ2-3; D not resolved. The CDR3 spans 13 residues. Germline V CDR1 and CDR2: SGHRS, YFSETQ. V dropped 4 bases and J dropped 2 bases, with 8 bases sitting between them.

The V gene is TRBV6-6, the J gene TRBJ1-4; TRBD1 agrees at 10 bases. CDR3 length: 15 amino acids. Germline loops: CDR1 MNHNY, CDR2 SVGAGI (reference sequence). Germline trimming cut 6 bases from V and 8 bases from J; bases unmatched to any gene: 9. The CDR3 nucleotides read TGTGCCAGCAGCTACGACAGGGGGCATAACGAAAAACTGTTTTTT. It encodes CASSYDRGHNEKLFF.

This CDR3 is CASSPQGGDTEAFF. The CDR3 DNA reads TGCGCCAGCAGCCCGCAGGGAGGGGACACTGAAGCTTTCTTT. The chain is built from TRBV5-1 and TRBJ1-1; possible D gene TRBD1, 5 bases. CDR1 is SGHRS and CDR2 is YFSETQ in the germline V gene. This CDR3 contains 14 residues. V was trimmed by 4 bases and J by 3 bases, leaving 13 bases between them.

A word on this clone: The same CDR3 is also encoded by other DNA sequences in this sample. The chain carries TRBV5-1 and TRBJ2-5; 9 bases are a match to TRBD2. The CDR3 contains 15 residues. Looked up from germline, CDR1 is SGHRS and CDR2 is YFSETQ. After removal of 0 bases from V and 2 bases from J, the junction contained 2 bases not matched to a gene. Here the CDR3 reads CASSLGSGGQETQYF. The CDR3 region has the DNA TGCGCCAGCAGCTTGGGTAGCGGGGGACAAGAGACCCAGTACTTC.

The rearrangement joins TRBV7-6 to TRBJ2-1; tentatively, D is TRBD2 (6 bases). CDR1 is SGHVS, CDR2 FNYEAQ, per germline. The CDR3 is made up of 15 amino acids. Trimming left V 5 bases short and J 4 bases short, with 15 bases between. The CDR3 spells CASSPRGGEYNEQFF. The CDR3, as DNA: TGTGCCAGCAGCCCCCGCGGCGGGGAATACAATGAGCAGTTCTTC. Using reference TRBV7-6 and TRBJ2-1 for the parts outside the CDR3, the full variable domain is GAGVSQSPRYKVTKRGQDVALRCDPISGHVSLYWYRQALGQGPEFLTYFNYEAQQDKSGLPNDRFSAERPEGSISTLTIQRTEQRDSAMYRCASSPRGGEYNEQFFGPGTRLTVL.

V and J are TRBV6-1 and TRBJ2-1, with 8 bases lining up with TRBD2. V was pared by 7 bases and J by 8 bases, with 10 bases of the junction left unmatched. This CDR3 has 14 residues. The germline V gene encodes CDR1 MNHNS and CDR2 SASEGT. The CDR3 spells CASIMGLVLDEQFF. Written as DNA, the CDR3 is TGTGCCAGCATTATGGGACTAGTTTTGGATGAGCAGTTCTTC.

The V and J genes are TRBV30 and TRBJ2-7, with D unresolved. Per the germline V gene, CDR1 is GTSNPN and CDR2 is SVGIG (reference sequence). This CDR3 spans 11 amino acids. V gave up 3 bases and J gave up 9 bases, with 12 bases separating them. CDR3 in amino acids: CAWSAFGRQYF. The CDR3 region has the DNA TGTGCCTGGAGCGCATTCGGGCGGCAGTACTTC.

V is TRBV7-9 and J is TRBJ2-5, with D unclear. This CDR3 region has 14 residues. V lost 4 bases to trimming and J lost 4 bases, with 13 bases between them. Germline CDR1 SEHNR, CDR2 FQNEAQ (reference sequence). This CDR3 is CASSSFLGIETQYF. CDR3 DNA: TGTGCCAGCAGCTCTTTCTTAGGAATAGAGACCCAGTACTTC.

The table lists this clone with a few counts. The V gene is TRBV27, the J gene TRBJ2-2; D is perhaps TRBD1 (7 bases). Germline CDR1 and CDR2: MNHEY and SMNVEV (reference sequence). The CDR3 runs 15 residues. Trimming took off 6 bases at V and 2 bases at J, with 13 bases between the two ends. The CDR3 coding sequence is TGTGCCAGCAGGCGGGACAGAATTAACACCGGGGAGCTGTTTTTT. Residues: CASRRDRINTGELFF.

The chain links TRBV27 to TRBJ2-3; possible D gene TRBD2, 6 bases. This CDR3 has 14 amino acids. In germline, CDR1 is MNHEY, CDR2 SMNVEV (reference sequence). Trimming cost V 3 bases and J 4 bases, with 11 bases left between them. The CDR3 here is CASSFRGIADTQYF. The CDR3 bases are TGTGCCAGCAGTTTTCGCGGGATTGCAGATACGCAGTATTTT.

This chain links TRBV11-3 with TRBJ2-7, with D perhaps TRBD1 or TRBD2 (6 bases each). The CDR3 contains 15 residues. CDR1 and CDR2 from the germline V gene are SGHNT and YENEEA. V lost 1 base, J lost 3 bases, and 13 bases lay in between. CDR3 DNA sequence: TGTGCCAGCAGCTTAGGGGGGGCCAGCCTCTACGAGCAGTACTTC. Translation gives CASSLGGASLYEQYF.

This clone has just a few counts. This specimen includes other DNA sequences encoding the same CDR3. CDR3 nucleotide sequence: TGTGCCAGCTCACCAACCAGCGGCCAAGAGACCCAGTACTTC. Translated, it gives CASSPTSGQETQYF. The gene calls are TRBV18 and TRBJ2-5, with D tentatively TRBD2 (5 bases). The CDR3 is made up of 14 amino acids. From germline, CDR1 is KGHSH and CDR2 LQKENI. Between the trimmed V and J ends, which lost 2 bases and 1 base, there was a span of 8 bases.

The chain employs TRBV7-2 and TRBJ1-2; D perhaps matches TRBD1 (6 bases). Germline V gene data show CDR1 as SGHTA and CDR2 as FQGNSA. CDR3 length: 16 residues. Trimming stripped 5 bases from V and 2 bases from J, with 18 bases between. The CDR3 DNA reads TGTGCCAGCAGCATAACAGGGAAAGTCGGCAACTATGGCTACACCTTC. Translating gives CASSITGKVGNYGYTF. Looking up the rest from reference TRBV7-2 and TRBJ1-2 gives the full variable domain: GAGVSQSPSNKVTEKGKDVELRCDPISGHTALYWYRQSLGQGLEFLIYFQGNSAPDKSGLPSDRFSAERTGGSVSTLTIQRTQQEDSAVYLCASSITGKVGNYGYTFGSGTRLTVV.

This clone was counted many times. This CDR3 is CAIRGGDGTGELFF. CDR3 nucleotide sequence: TGTGCCATCAGGGGGGGCGACGGCACCGGGGAGCTGTTTTTT. This chain joins TRBV10-3 and TRBJ2-2; D is perhaps TRBD1 or TRBD2 (6 bases each). Germline loops: CDR1 ENHRY, CDR2 SYGVKD. The CDR3 runs to 14 residues. Trimming stripped 6 bases from V and 4 bases from J, with 12 bases between.

DNA for the CDR3: TGTGCCAGTAGTGCCAGGGGGTACCAAGAGACCCAGTACTTC. Its translation: CASSARGYQETQYF. The genes are TRBV19 and TRBJ2-5; the match to TRBD1 covers 7 bases. CDR1 is LNHDA and CDR2 is SQIVND in the germline V gene (reference sequence). J was trimmed by 0 bases and V by 5 bases; bases with no gene match: 3. The CDR3 sequence is 14 residues long.

The rearrangement joins TRBV11-1 to TRBJ2-2, with D perhaps assigned TRBD1 or TRBD2 (7 bases each). The CDR3 has 17 amino acids. Germline-derived CDR1 and CDR2 are SGHAT and FQDESV (reference sequence). Trimming shortened V by 6 bases and J by 3 bases, and 20 bases separated the two germline ends. The CDR3 region has the DNA TGTGCCAGCAGAGGGGGGGTTGGGACAGCACACACCGGGGAGCTGTTTTTT. It encodes CASRGGVGTAHTGELFF.

The V call is TRBV30, the J call TRBJ1-5; D might be TRBD1 (6 bases). This CDR3 has 13 residues. Germline CDR1 GTSNPN, CDR2 SVGIG (reference sequence). V lost 4 bases to trimming and J lost 6 bases, with 13 bases between them. The chain's CDR3 is CAWTTGFRQPQHF. CDR3 in DNA: TGTGCCTGGACTACAGGGTTCCGTCAGCCCCAGCATTTT.

This chain connects TRBV13 to TRBJ1-5, with D unclear. CDR3 length equals 16 residues. Germline CDR1 reads PRHDT; CDR2 reads FYEKMQ (reference sequence). Trimming took off 4 bases at V and 7 bases at J, with 20 bases between the two ends. The CDR3 is CASSSSRGAARQPQHF. The DNA of the CDR3 is TGTGCCAGCAGCTCTAGCCGCGGAGCCGCCAGGCAGCCCCAGCATTTT.

The chain is built from TRBV2 and TRBJ1-2, with a tentative D call TRBD1 (6 bases). Germline V gene data show CDR1 as SNHLY and CDR2 as FYNNEI. The CDR3 runs 13 residues. The V gene lost 8 bases and the J gene lost 4 bases, with 14 bases spanning the gap. CDR3 in amino acids: CASGGQALYGYTF. The DNA for the CDR3 is TGTGCCAGCGGGGGACAAGCTCTCTATGGCTACACCTTC. Together with reference TRBV2 and TRBJ1-2, the CDR3 gives the full variable domain: EPEVTQTPSHQVTQMGQEVILRCVPISNHLYFYWYRQILGQKVEFLVSFYNNEISEKSEIFDDQFSVERPDGSNFTLKIRSTKLEDSAMYFCASGGQALYGYTFGSGTRLTVV.

A note on this clone: The same CDR3 also results from other DNA sequences found in this sample. The J gene is TRBJ2-7, the V gene TRBV11-2; possible D gene TRBD1, 7 bases. The V end lost 1 base, the J end lost 1 base, and 11 bases lay between the germline ends. The CDR3 runs to 15 residues. Germline CDR1 reads SGHAT; CDR2 reads FQNNGV. The DNA for the CDR3 is TGTGCCAGCAGCTTAGCCGCAGGGGGGTCCTACGAGCAGTACTTC. It codes for CASSLAAGGSYEQYF.

Details on this clone: It differs at one base from a far larger clone, so likely a read error. This chain joins TRBV6-1 and TRBJ2-7; TRBD2 aligns across 10 bases. This CDR3 has 15 amino acids. Germline values: CDR1 MNHNS, CDR2 SASEGT. The CDR3 sequence is CVSSEALAGAYEQYF. CDR3 nucleotide sequence: TGTGTCAGCAGTGAAGCGCTAGCGGGGGCCTACGAGCAGTACTTC.

This clone was counted a single time. CDR3 residues: CASSLGGDRRNEKLFF. DNA for the CDR3: TGTGCCAGCAGCTTGGGGGGTGACAGACGGAATGAAAAACTGTTTTTT. The rearrangement links TRBV5-4 to TRBJ1-4, with D tentatively TRBD1 (5 bases). From germline, CDR1 is SGHNT and CDR2 YYREEE (reference sequence). V lost 0 bases to trimming and J lost 5 bases, with 14 bases between them. The length of the CDR3 is 16 residues.

As concerns this clone: This sample includes further DNA sequences coding for the same CDR3. The rearrangement joins TRBV5-1 to TRBJ1-1; D remains ambiguous. The germline gives CDR1 SGHRS, CDR2 YFSETQ. CDR3 size: 15 residues. Deletions cut 0 bases from V and 0 bases from J, with 9 bases between. The CDR3 region is CASSLVGSMNTEAFF. For the CDR3, the DNA is TGCGCCAGCAGCTTGGTGGGCAGCATGAACACTGAAGCTTTCTTT.